The clone carrying this TCR beta chain was seen a handful of times. Its antigen remains unidentified. The CDR3 contains 14 residues. The germline CDR1 and CDR2 sequences are MNHNS and SASEGT. The ends were cut back, 2 bases at V and 1 base at J, with 7 bases in the middle. This sample is drawn from a study of T cell repertoires in cytomegalovirus infection. Findings and caveats of the study: The ex vivo response was dominated by HLA-C-restricted CMV-specific TCR beta clonotypes.

MiXCR, applied by TCRdb to the reads, yields one record per CDR3 protein. This sample carries 800,000 to 950,000 distinct CDR3 sequences, less than 35% of them seen once, and the ten largest clones take about an eighth. V and J are TRBV6-1 and TRBJ2-3; D is ambiguous. This material consisted of cultured CD8+ T cells from PBMCs, taken from culture after CMV antigen stimulation. This sequence was found in a human donor in good health (CMV status not recorded). Some clones in this sample may be carry-over from other donors' samples. CDR3 amino acids: CASSETQGTDTQYF. The CDR3 bases are TGTGCCAGCAGTGAAACTCAGGGCACAGATACGCAGTATTTT.